One sample yielded the 32 T cell receptor beta chains listed below, sequenced in a study of T cells in Graves' hyperthyroidism and ophthalmopathy. The CDR3 regions of TCR beta were amplified from RNA transcripts. The TCR CDR3 first-round RT-PCR relied on the HTBI primer set. TCRdb used MiXCR to reprocess the multiplex PCR reads, holding one entry per CDR3 protein. The sample shows some 300,000 distinct CDR3 sequences, around a fifth of them seen only once. Sequences were obtained from blood. Receptors were obtained from a man aged 45-60 years with Graves' ophthalmopathy.

This chain uses TRBV11-2 with TRBJ2-2, with TRBD2 matching over 10 bases. Trimming cost V 4 bases and J 6 bases; bases outside gene matches: 8. Germline V gives CDR1 SGHAT, CDR2 FQNNGV. The CDR3 covers 16 residues. The CDR3 DNA reads as TGTGCCAGCAGCTCTCTAGCGGGAGTAGGGGCCGGGGAGCTGTTTTTT. As protein: CASSSLAGVGAGELFF.

This clonotype was detected ten times or more. The chain couples TRBV5-6 to TRBJ1-6; D unclear. The CDR3 extends over 13 amino acids. The ends were cut back, 7 bases at V and 8 bases at J, with 13 bases in the middle. CDR1 is SGHDT and CDR2 is YYEEEE in the germline V gene. The CDR3 DNA sequence: TGTGCCAGCGGACCCCTACCGGATTCACCCCTCCACTTT. Encoded protein: CASGPLPDSPLHF.

The J gene is TRBJ2-3, the V gene TRBV2, with 7 bases that match TRBD2. The length of the CDR3 is 13 residues. J was trimmed by 4 bases and V by 6 bases; bases with no gene match: 4. Per the germline V gene, CDR1 is SNHLY and CDR2 is FYNNEI. CDR3 protein: CASSPGGSDTQYF. CDR3 nucleotides: TGTGCCAGCAGCCCCGGGGGGTCAGATACGCAGTATTTT.

This clonotype was detected ten times or more. This chain joins TRBV28 and TRBJ2-1, with 9 bases lining up with TRBD2. The CDR3 covers 17 residues. The germline V gene encodes CDR1 MDHEN and CDR2 SYDVKM. Trimming cost V 3 bases and J 5 bases; bases outside gene matches: 11. The CDR3 DNA sequence: TGTGCCAGCAGTTTTTCAATAGGGTCTAGCGGGAACAATGAGCAGTTCTTC. Translation gives CASSFSIGSSGNNEQFF.

This chain links TRBV10-3 with TRBJ2-3; the D is unclear. V lost 9 bases to trimming and J lost 0 bases, with 10 bases between them. CDR3 length: 13 amino acids. CDR1 is ENHRY, CDR2 SYGVKD, per germline. The CDR3 here is CAIASASTDTQYF. The CDR3 DNA follows: TGTGCCATAGCTAGTGCTAGCACAGATACGCAGTATTTT.

A word on this clonotype: The junction does not match germline at one end; this may be a read error. V is TRBV28 and J is TRBJ2-7; a possible D gene is TRBD2 (6 bases). The CDR3 sequence is 15 residues long. Germline-derived CDR1 and CDR2 are MDHEN and SYDVKM. CDR3 bases: TGTGCCAGTAGTTCTCCCGGGAGCGCTTCCTACGAGCAGTACTTC. Translated: CASSSPGSASYEQYF. The entire variable domain, with the rest obtained from reference TRBV28 and TRBJ2-7, is as follows: DVKVTQSSRYLVKRTGEKVFLECVQDMDHENMFWYRQDPGLGLRLIYFSYDVKMKEKGDIPEGYSVSREKKERFSLILESASTNQTSMYLCASSSPGSASYEQYFGPGTRLTVT.

The J gene is TRBJ2-3, the V gene TRBV10-3, with 9 bases lining up with TRBD1. The CDR3 contains 15 residues. V was pared by 4 bases and J by 2 bases, with 4 bases of the junction left unmatched. Germline V lookup: CDR1 ENHRY, CDR2 SYGVKD. Here the CDR3 DNA reads TGTGCCATCAGTGGGGGGACAGGGCCCACAGATACGCAGTATTTT. Amino acids: CAISGGTGPTDTQYF.

The V call is TRBV13, the J call TRBJ2-7; TRBD1 aligns across 11 bases. Trimming removed 4 bases from V and 3 bases from J; junction bases left unmatched: 8. Per the germline V gene, CDR1 is PRHDT and CDR2 is FYEKMQ (reference sequence). CDR3 length: 16 residues. The CDR3 protein is CASSSGTGGSLYEQYF. CDR3 in DNA: TGTGCCAGCAGCTCCGGGACAGGGGGTTCTCTCTACGAGCAGTACTTC.

This clonotype was seen many times. J is TRBJ2-3 and V is TRBV3-1; the D is unclear. V was cut by 2 bases and J by 3 bases, with 15 bases left in between. CDR1 LGHDT and CDR2 YNNKEL come from the germline V gene (reference sequence). This CDR3 is built from 16 residues. The CDR3 is CASSQPRAPDTDTQYF. The CDR3 DNA is TGTGCCAGCAGCCAACCGCGCGCGCCCGATACAGATACGCAGTATTTT.

This clonotype came up many times. The rearrangement uses TRBV20-1 and TRBJ2-5; 7 nucleotides line up with TRBD1. J lost 4 bases, V lost 5 bases, and 7 bases had no gene match. The germline V gene encodes CDR1 DFQATT and CDR2 SNEGSKA (reference sequence). The CDR3 loop spans 13 amino acids. Here the CDR3 reads CSAPDRILETQYF. In DNA, the CDR3 is TGCAGTGCTCCGGACAGGATTTTAGAGACCCAGTACTTC.

This clonotype has a count of ten or more. The chain has TRBV5-1 and TRBJ2-7; D is unresolved. The CDR3 covers 13 residues. Germline values: CDR1 SGHRS, CDR2 YFSETQ. V gave up 7 bases and J gave up 1 base, with 12 bases separating them. The CDR3 loop reads CASSPDNSYEQYF. The CDR3 DNA follows: TGCGCCAGCTCTCCTGACAATTCCTACGAGCAGTACTTC.

This clonotype was counted ten times or more. This chain links TRBV12-3 or TRBV12-4 with TRBJ2-3; 7 positions agree with TRBD2. This CDR3 contains 14 residues. J lost 4 bases, V lost 3 bases, and 4 bases had no gene match. The CDR3 here is CASSFEGGPDTQYF. The CDR3 nucleotides read TGTGCCAGCAGTTTTGAGGGAGGGCCAGATACGCAGTATTTT.

This clonotype was recorded a few times. This chain connects TRBV30 to TRBJ2-7; D ambiguous. CDR1 GTSNPN and CDR2 SVGIG come from the germline V gene (reference sequence). The CDR3 sequence is 14 residues long. Trimming pared 0 bases from V and 1 base from J, leaving 10 bases between. This CDR3 reads CAWSVSGLSYEQYF. DNA for the CDR3: TGTGCCTGGAGTGTGTCAGGCCTATCCTACGAGCAGTACTTC.

This clonotype appeared once. The conserved phenylalanine or tryptophan normally closing the CDR3 is absent here, so this likely arose from a read error. The V and J genes are TRBV27 and TRBJ2-7, with 9 bases identical to TRBD2. The CDR3 spans 14 residues. The germline V gene has CDR1 MNHEY and CDR2 SMNVEV (reference sequence). V dropped 5 bases and J dropped 3; count of bases not matched to a gene: 5. The CDR3 here is CASSPGTSFYEQYL. In DNA, the CDR3 is TGTGCCAGCAGTCCCGGGACTAGCTTCTACGAGCAGTACTTA.

At least ten counts were recorded for this clonotype. As DNA, the CDR3 is TGTGCCTCCCTGCGGTCTGCCTACAATGAGCAGTTCTTC. Amino acid sequence: CASLRSAYNEQFF. V is TRBV12-3 or TRBV12-4 and J is TRBJ2-1; D gene uncertain. The CDR3 spans 13 residues. Trimming took 11 bases from V and 2 from J, leaving 13 bases between them.

A remark on this clonotype: One base away lies a much larger clone, so this may be a sequencing read error. The CDR3: CASGVAPQGRDGKETQYF. The CDR3 coding sequence is TGTGCCAGCGGCGTAGCTCCCCAGGGGAGAGATGGTAAGGAGACCCAGTACTTC. The chain links TRBV9 to TRBJ2-5; tentative D call: TRBD1 (6 bases). Germline V gene sequence: CDR1 SGDLS, CDR2 YYNGEE. The CDR3 loop spans 18 amino acids.

This clonotype has a count of ten or more. The chain uses TRBV20-1 and TRBJ2-6; D perhaps matches TRBD2 (6 bases). The CDR3 sequence is 16 residues long. The V and J ends lost 6 bases and 0 bases respectively, with 15 bases between them. CDR1 is DFQATT, CDR2 SNEGSKA, per germline (reference sequence). This chain's CDR3 is CSALTSISSGANVLTF. The CDR3 nucleotides read TGCAGTGCCCTTACTAGCATAAGCTCTGGGGCCAACGTCCTGACTTTC.

This clonotype has just one count. The chain employs TRBV19 and TRBJ2-1; D gene ambiguous. The germline V gene encodes CDR1 LNHDA and CDR2 SQIVND (reference sequence). This CDR3 contains 12 residues. V was trimmed by 3 bases and J by 5 bases, leaving 5 bases between them. The CDR3 DNA reads TGTGCCAGTAGTATGTCCCACAATGAGCAGTTCTTC. This translates into CASSMSHNEQFF. Filled out from reference TRBV19 and TRBJ2-1, the complete variable domain reads DGGITQSPKYLFRKEGQNVTLSCEQNLNHDAMYWYRQDPGQGLRLIYYSQIVNDFQKGDIAEGYSVSREKKESFPLTVTSAQKNPTAFYLCASSMSHNEQFFGPGTRLTVL.

This clonotype has a count of ten or more. This chain joins TRBV2 and TRBJ2-7, with D perhaps TRBD1 (6 bases). The V and J ends lost 9 bases and 7 bases respectively, with 13 bases between them. The germline CDR1 and CDR2 sequences are SNHLY and FYNNEI. This CDR3 spans 11 amino acids. CDR3: CASQGFREQYF. The CDR3 nucleotides are TGTGCCAGTCAGGGGTTCCGGGAGCAGTACTTC.

The V call is TRBV20-1, the J call TRBJ2-3, with 12 nucleotides matching TRBD1. The CDR3 extends over 15 amino acids. Germline CDR1 and CDR2: DFQATT and SNEGSKA (reference sequence). Trimming removed 1 base from V and 4 bases from J; junction bases left unmatched: 3. The chain's CDR3 is CSARVGTGGADTQYF. The DNA for the CDR3 is TGCAGTGCTAGAGTCGGGACAGGGGGCGCAGATACGCAGTATTTT.

This clonotype was found many times. The chain recombines TRBV28 with TRBJ2-7; perhaps TRBD1 as D (5 bases). Deletions cut 3 bases from V and 2 bases from J, with 11 bases between. Germline V gene data show CDR1 as MDHEN and CDR2 as SYDVKM. The CDR3 runs to 14 residues. CDR3 sequence reads: CASSFSRAPYEQYF. The CDR3 DNA sequence: TGTGCCAGCAGTTTTTCCAGGGCCCCCTACGAGCAGTACTTC.

This clonotype has ten or more counts. CDR3 coding DNA: TGTGCCAGCAGGACGACAGAGAACACTGAAGCTTTCTTT. It is translated as CASRTTENTEAFF. The rearrangement uses TRBV6-1 and TRBJ1-1; a weak D match, TRBD1 (5 bases). The CDR3 consists of 13 residues. V was cut by 6 bases and J by 1 base, with 9 bases left in between. Per germline, CDR1 MNHNS and CDR2 SASEGT.

This clonotype turned up a few times. The V and J genes are TRBV6-1 and TRBJ1-1; D uncertain. CDR1 and CDR2 (germline): MNHNS, SASEGT. The CDR3 contains 13 residues. The V gene lost 11 bases and the J gene lost 0 bases, with 13 bases spanning the gap. Here the CDR3 reads CAAGSLMNTEAFF. The DNA of the CDR3 is TGTGCCGCCGGGAGTTTAATGAACACTGAAGCTTTCTTT.

V usage is TRBV28 and J usage is TRBJ2-6; 10 bases line up with TRBD2. V shed 3 bases, J shed 0 bases, and the junction held 20 bases outside the gene matches. Germline values: CDR1 MDHEN, CDR2 SYDVKM. This CDR3 has 23 residues. This CDR3 reads CASSLAHLAGVTGLCSGANVLTF. CDR3 bases: TGTGCCAGCAGTTTGGCTCATCTAGCGGGAGTCACCGGGCTGTGCTCTGGGGCCAACGTCCTGACTTTC. The entire variable domain, with the rest obtained from reference TRBV28 and TRBJ2-6, is as follows: DVKVTQSSRYLVKRTGEKVFLECVQDMDHENMFWYRQDPGLGLRLIYFSYDVKMKEKGDIPEGYSVSREKKERFSLILESASTNQTSMYLCASSLAHLAGVTGLCSGANVLTFGAGSRLTVL.

This clonotype was detected ten times or more. V gene TRBV7-8 combines with J gene TRBJ2-1; 10 nucleotides match TRBD2. The CDR3 contains 16 residues. Germline CDR1 and CDR2: SGHVS and FQNEAQ. The V segment lost 4 bases and the J segment 1 base; nucleotides outside the gene matches: 4. In DNA form, the CDR3 reads TGTGCCAGCAGCTGGACTAGCGGAGCATCCTACAATGAGCAGTTCTTC. It specifies CASSWTSGASYNEQFF.

This clonotype was observed a few times. CDR3 loop: CSARERQGRPEAFF. DNA of the CDR3: TGCAGTGCTAGAGAACGACAGGGGAGGCCTGAAGCTTTCTTT. The chain is built from TRBV20-1 and TRBJ1-1; TRBD1 agrees at 8 bases. Germline assignment: CDR1 DFQATT and CDR2 SNEGSKA (reference sequence). The CDR3 spans 14 residues. Germline trimming cut 0 bases from V and 6 bases from J; bases unmatched to any gene: 6.

This clonotype was observed at least ten times. The rearrangement uses TRBV28 and TRBJ2-3; no firm D call. The germline V gene has CDR1 MDHEN and CDR2 SYDVKM. The V end was cut by 6 bases, the J end by 2 bases, with 9 bases between. This CDR3 spans 13 amino acids. The CDR3 DNA follows: TGTGCCAGCAGCGACGGAATCACAGATACGCAGTATTTT. Translated, it gives CASSDGITDTQYF.

This clonotype was counted a few times. The rearrangement links TRBV12-3 or TRBV12-4 to TRBJ1-3; the match to TRBD1 covers 8 bases. The CDR3 sequence is 14 residues long. With V trimmed by 6 bases and J by 4 bases, 5 bases remained unmatched. The CDR3 DNA reads TGTGCCAGCAGGCAGGGGGCGCAGGGAAACACCATATATTTT. This codes for CASRQGAQGNTIYF.

This clonotype was observed a few times. V is TRBV20-1 and J is TRBJ2-1, with D possibly matching TRBD2 (6 bases). Germline-derived CDR1 and CDR2 are DFQATT and SNEGSKA (reference sequence). This CDR3 comprises 16 residues. Trimming took off 5 bases at V and 2 bases at J, with 19 bases between the two ends. DNA of the CDR3: TGCAGTGCTCAGAGCAGTAGCGGATTAACCTACAATGAGCAGTTCTTC. Protein sequence: CSAQSSSGLTYNEQFF.

The V and J genes are TRBV7-9 and TRBJ2-3; 7 bases are shared with TRBD2. The CDR3 loop spans 16 amino acids. After removal of 1 base from V and 4 bases from J, the junction contained 8 bases not matched to a gene. Germline V gene lookup returns CDR1 SEHNR and CDR2 FQNEAQ (reference sequence). DNA for the CDR3: TGTGCCAGCAGCTTAGGGGTTGCGGGAGATCCAGATACGCAGTATTTT. Its protein is CASSLGVAGDPDTQYF.

At least ten counts were recorded for this clonotype. The chain has TRBV5-5 and TRBJ2-7; D call uncertain. This CDR3 comprises 15 residues. Trimming left V 0 bases short and J 3 bases short, with 13 bases between. CDR1 SGHKS and CDR2 YYEKEE come from the germline V gene (reference sequence). The CDR3 protein is CASSLVWGTSYEQYF. CDR3 in DNA: TGTGCCAGCAGCTTGGTTTGGGGAACAAGCTACGAGCAGTACTTC.

This clonotype occurred once. V usage is TRBV19 and J usage is TRBJ2-6; 7 bases align to TRBD2. The CDR3 is 16 residues long. CDR1 is LNHDA, CDR2 SQIVND, per germline (reference sequence). V lost 5 bases and J lost 1; bases outside the gene matches: 5. The chain's CDR3 is CASSSRTSSGANVLTF. The DNA of the CDR3 is TGTGCCAGTAGTTCCCGGACTAGTTCTGGGGCCAACGTCCTGACTTTC.